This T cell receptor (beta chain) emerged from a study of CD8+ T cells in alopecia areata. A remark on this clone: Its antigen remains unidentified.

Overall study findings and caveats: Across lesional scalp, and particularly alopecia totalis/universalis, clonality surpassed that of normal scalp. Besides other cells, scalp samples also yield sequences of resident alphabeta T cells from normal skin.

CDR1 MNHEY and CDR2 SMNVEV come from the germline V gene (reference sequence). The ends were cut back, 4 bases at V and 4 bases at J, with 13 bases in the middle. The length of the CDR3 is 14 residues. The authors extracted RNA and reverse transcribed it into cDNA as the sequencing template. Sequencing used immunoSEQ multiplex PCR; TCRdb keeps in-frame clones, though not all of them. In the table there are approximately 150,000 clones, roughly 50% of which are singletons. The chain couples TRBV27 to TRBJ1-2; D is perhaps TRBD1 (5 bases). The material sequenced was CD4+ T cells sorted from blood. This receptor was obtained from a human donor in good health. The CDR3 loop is CASSSSGGPYGYTF. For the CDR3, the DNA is TGTGCCAGCAGTTCCTCGGGGGGTCCCTATGGCTACACCTTC.